This is a list of T cell receptor beta chains from one sample in a study. A single record per CDR3 protein comes from TCRdb applying MiXCR to the multiplex PCR reads. The sample carries 850 to 1,300 distinct CDR3 sequences, approximately 0.7% recorded once. The sample comprised Tregs sorted from blood. The receptors shown here come from a female donor with breast cancer. CDR3s include the opening cysteine and the closing phenylalanine or tryptophan. A D gene is named only where the DNA matches it firmly. Clone size is not always given. Where it is, it says once, few, many or a class for expanded clones.

cdr3_nt: TGTGCCAGCAGTTTCAGGGTAAATGGCTACACCTTC
cdr3_aa: CASSFRVNGYTF
clone_size: medium-sized
j_call: TRBJ1-2
cdr3_length: 12
v_call: TRBV12-3/TRBV12-4
d_call: NA

cdr3_nt: TGTGCCAGCAGCTCCTCCCGGGCTGGCTACACCTTC
cdr3_aa: CASSSSRAGYTF
clone_size: medium-sized
j_call: TRBJ1-2
cdr3_length: 12
v_call: TRBV12-3/TRBV12-4
d_call: NA

cdr3_nt: TGTGCCAGCAGTACGCCGGGACAGGCGCCCTATGGCTACACCTTC
cdr3_aa: CASSTPGQAPYGYTF
clone_size: medium-sized
j_call: TRBJ1-2
cdr3_length: 15
v_call: TRBV12-3/TRBV12-4
d_call: TRBD1

cdr3_nt: TGTGCCAGCAGTTTAGGGAATGGCTACACCTTC
cdr3_aa: CASSLGNGYTF
clone_size: medium-sized
j_call: TRBJ1-2
cdr3_length: 11
v_call: TRBV12-3/TRBV12-4
d_call: NA

cdr3_nt: TGTGCCAGCAGACATACCGGGGACGGTGGCTACACCTTC
cdr3_aa: CASRHTGDGGYTF
clone_size: large
j_call: TRBJ1-2
cdr3_length: 13
v_call: TRBV12-3/TRBV12-4
d_call: NA

cdr3_nt: TGTGCCAGCAGTTTAGCAGGGGTCGGCGGCTACACCTTC
cdr3_aa: CASSLAGVGGYTF
clone_size: large
j_call: TRBJ1-2
cdr3_length: 13
v_call: TRBV12-3/TRBV12-4
d_call: NA

cdr3_nt: TGTGCTAGTGGCTCTTCGACTGGGAACTATGGCTACACCTTC
cdr3_aa: CASGSSTGNYGYTF
clone_size: medium-sized
j_call: TRBJ1-2
cdr3_length: 14
v_call: TRBV12-5
d_call: NA

cdr3_nt: TGTGCCAGCAGTTCAGGGATCTATGGCTACACCTTC
cdr3_aa: CASSSGIYGYTF
clone_size: medium-sized
j_call: TRBJ1-2
cdr3_length: 12
v_call: TRBV12-3/TRBV12-4
d_call: NA

cdr3_nt: TGTGCCAGTTCTGGAAGACAGGGAAATAACTATGGCTACACCTTC
cdr3_aa: CASSGRQGNNYGYTF
clone_size: medium-sized
j_call: TRBJ1-2
cdr3_length: 15
v_call: TRBV12-3/TRBV12-4
d_call: TRBD1

cdr3_nt: TGTGCCAGCAGTTCTGACCGGGACCGCGGTTATGGCTACACCTTC
cdr3_aa: CASSSDRDRGYGYTF
clone_size: medium-sized
j_call: TRBJ1-2
cdr3_length: 15
v_call: TRBV12-3/TRBV12-4
d_call: NA

cdr3_nt: TGTGCCAGCATACTGGGACAGGGCCATGGCTACACCTTC
cdr3_aa: CASILGQGHGYTF
clone_size: medium-sized
j_call: TRBJ1-2
cdr3_length: 13
v_call: TRBV12-3/TRBV12-4
d_call: TRBD1

cdr3_nt: TGTGCCAGCAGTCCCGGACATAAGGAACGCTACACCTTC
cdr3_aa: CASSPGHKERYTF
clone_size: medium-sized
j_call: TRBJ1-2
cdr3_length: 13
v_call: TRBV12-3/TRBV12-4
d_call: NA

cdr3_nt: TGTGCCAGCAGCATGGACAGGGGCGTGGGCTACACCTTC
cdr3_aa: CASSMDRGVGYTF
clone_size: NA
j_call: TRBJ1-2
cdr3_length: 13
v_call: TRBV12-3/TRBV12-4
d_call: TRBD1

cdr3_nt: TGTGCCAGCAGTTTGTTAGCTAACTATGGCTACACCTTC
cdr3_aa: CASSLLANYGYTF
clone_size: large
j_call: TRBJ1-2
cdr3_length: 13
v_call: TRBV12-3/TRBV12-4
d_call: NA

cdr3_nt: TGTGCCAGCAGTTTAGATCCGGGTGGCTACACCTTC
cdr3_aa: CASSLDPGGYTF
clone_size: medium-sized
j_call: TRBJ1-2
cdr3_length: 12
v_call: TRBV12-3/TRBV12-4
d_call: NA

cdr3_nt: TGTGCCAGCAGTTTGGCCGGACAGCTTAACTATGGCTACACCTTC
cdr3_aa: CASSLAGQLNYGYTF
clone_size: medium-sized
j_call: TRBJ1-2
cdr3_length: 15
v_call: TRBV12-3/TRBV12-4
d_call: NA

cdr3_nt: TGTGCCTTAGGACAGGGGTATGGCTACACCTTC
cdr3_aa: CALGQGYGYTF
clone_size: medium-sized
j_call: TRBJ1-2
cdr3_length: 11
v_call: TRBV12-3/TRBV12-4
d_call: TRBD1

cdr3_nt: TGTGCCAGCAGAATCGGGACATCCCATATTGGCTACACCTTC
cdr3_aa: CASRIGTSHIGYTF
clone_size: medium-sized
j_call: TRBJ1-2
cdr3_length: 14
v_call: TRBV12-3/TRBV12-4
d_call: NA

cdr3_nt: TGTGCCAGCACCCAGGAGGGTCACTATGGCTACACCTTC
cdr3_aa: CASTQEGHYGYTF
clone_size: medium-sized
j_call: TRBJ1-2
cdr3_length: 13
v_call: TRBV12-3/TRBV12-4
d_call: NA

cdr3_nt: TGTGCCAGCAGCCGACATTCTAACTATGGCTACACCTTC
cdr3_aa: CASSRHSNYGYTF
clone_size: medium-sized
j_call: TRBJ1-2
cdr3_length: 13
v_call: TRBV12-3/TRBV12-4
d_call: NA

cdr3_nt: TGTGCCAGCAGTCTTGCTATGCGGACAGATGGCTATGGCTACACCTTC
cdr3_aa: CASSLAMRTDGYGYTF
clone_size: medium-sized
j_call: TRBJ1-2
cdr3_length: 16
v_call: TRBV12-3/TRBV12-4
d_call: NA

cdr3_nt: TGTGCCAGCAGTTATCTCAGCTATGGCTACACCTTC
cdr3_aa: CASSYLSYGYTF
clone_size: medium-sized
j_call: TRBJ1-2
cdr3_length: 12
v_call: TRBV12-3/TRBV12-4
d_call: NA

cdr3_nt: TGTGCCAGCAGTTTATCGCATGGCTACACCTTC
cdr3_aa: CASSLSHGYTF
clone_size: medium-sized
j_call: TRBJ1-2
cdr3_length: 11
v_call: TRBV12-3/TRBV12-4
d_call: NA

cdr3_nt: TGTGCCAGCACCCGGCGTCTTACCGAAGGCTACACCTTC
cdr3_aa: CASTRRLTEGYTF
clone_size: medium-sized
j_call: TRBJ1-2
cdr3_length: 13
v_call: TRBV12-3/TRBV12-4
d_call: NA

cdr3_nt: TGTGCCAGCAGTTTAGTTCGCCGCCAGAATGGCTACACCTTC
cdr3_aa: CASSLVRRQNGYTF
clone_size: medium-sized
j_call: TRBJ1-2
cdr3_length: 14
v_call: TRBV12-3/TRBV12-4
d_call: NA

cdr3_nt: TGTGCCAGCAGTGCGACAGTTCCTAACTATGGCTACACCTTC
cdr3_aa: CASSATVPNYGYTF
clone_size: medium-sized
j_call: TRBJ1-2
cdr3_length: 14
v_call: TRBV12-3/TRBV12-4
d_call: NA

cdr3_nt: TGTGCCAGCAGTTTAGCGGACAGCTCCTATGGCTACACCTTC
cdr3_aa: CASSLADSSYGYTF
clone_size: medium-sized
j_call: TRBJ1-2
cdr3_length: 14
v_call: TRBV12-3/TRBV12-4
d_call: NA

cdr3_nt: TGTGCCAGCAAAGGCCTCGGTCCGGACTATGGCTACACCTTC
cdr3_aa: CASKGLGPDYGYTF
clone_size: medium-sized
j_call: TRBJ1-2
cdr3_length: 14
v_call: TRBV12-3/TRBV12-4
d_call: NA

cdr3_nt: TGTGCCAGCAGTTTGAGGTCAGCTTTGAACTATGGCTACACCTTC
cdr3_aa: CASSLRSALNYGYTF
clone_size: few
j_call: TRBJ1-2
cdr3_length: 15
v_call: TRBV12-3/TRBV12-4
d_call: NA

cdr3_nt: TGTGCCAGCAGTTTAGCGCAGGTTGGCTACACCTTC
cdr3_aa: CASSLAQVGYTF
clone_size: medium-sized
j_call: TRBJ1-2
cdr3_length: 12
v_call: TRBV12-3/TRBV12-4
d_call: NA

cdr3_nt: TGTGCCAGCAGTTTAAACAGCTATGGCTACACCTTC
cdr3_aa: CASSLNSYGYTF
clone_size: medium-sized
j_call: TRBJ1-2
cdr3_length: 12
v_call: TRBV12-3/TRBV12-4
d_call: NA

cdr3_nt: TGTGCCAGCAGTTTTGGGCAGGGAGGCTACACCTTC
cdr3_aa: CASSFGQGGYTF
clone_size: large
j_call: TRBJ1-2
cdr3_length: 12
v_call: TRBV12-3/TRBV12-4
d_call: NA

cdr3_nt: TGTGCCAGCAGTCCCAGGACGGCCTATGGCTACACCTTC
cdr3_aa: CASSPRTAYGYTF
clone_size: medium-sized
j_call: TRBJ1-2
cdr3_length: 13
v_call: TRBV12-3/TRBV12-4
d_call: NA